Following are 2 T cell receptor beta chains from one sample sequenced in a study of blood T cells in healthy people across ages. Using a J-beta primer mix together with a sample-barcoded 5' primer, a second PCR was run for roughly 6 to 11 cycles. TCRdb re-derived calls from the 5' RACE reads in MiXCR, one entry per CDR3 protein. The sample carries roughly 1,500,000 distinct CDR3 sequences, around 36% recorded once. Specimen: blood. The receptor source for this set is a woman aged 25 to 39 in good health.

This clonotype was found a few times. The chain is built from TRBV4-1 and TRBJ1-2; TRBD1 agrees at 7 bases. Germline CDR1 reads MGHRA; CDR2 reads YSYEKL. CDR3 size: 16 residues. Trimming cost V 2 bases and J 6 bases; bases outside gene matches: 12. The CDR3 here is CASSQPIQGRGDGYTF. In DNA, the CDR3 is TGCGCCAGCAGCCAACCGATACAGGGGCGGGGAGATGGCTACACCTTC.

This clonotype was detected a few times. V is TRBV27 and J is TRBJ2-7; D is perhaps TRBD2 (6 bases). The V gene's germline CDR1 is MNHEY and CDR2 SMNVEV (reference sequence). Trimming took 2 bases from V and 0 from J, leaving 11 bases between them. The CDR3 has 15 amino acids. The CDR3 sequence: CASSLDVGSSYEQYF. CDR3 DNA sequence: TGTGCCAGCAGTTTAGACGTCGGGAGCTCCTACGAGCAGTACTTC.